The 31 T cell receptor beta chains below all came from one sample that was sequenced in a study of beta chain features in type 1 diabetes. Their specific antigens are unknown. Overall study results and limits: Type 1 diabetes patients had moderately but significantly shorter TCRB CDR3s in all four CD4+ subsets.

Since all of the isolated RNA was reverse transcribed, expressed TCRB transcripts were what got sequenced. Clones were read by immunoSEQ multiplex PCR, and TCRdb kept only the in-frame ones, dropping some. The repertoire holds under 200,000 clones, with around 8.6% as singletons. The specimen sequenced was central memory CD4+ T cells from blood. The receptors were gathered from a young woman with type 1 diabetes.

The chain uses TRBV28 and TRBJ1-4; D uncertain. Trimming removed 8 bases from V and 8 bases from J, with 6 bases in between. CDR1 and CDR2 from the germline V gene are MDHEN and SYDVKM. CDR3 size: 10 residues. CDR3 sequence reads: CASAREKLFF. CDR3 nucleotides: TGTGCCAGCGCACGGGAAAAACTGTTTTTT.

This clone was observed a handful of times. This chain joins TRBV7-2 and TRBJ2-7, with TRBD2 identical over 8 bases. The CDR3 length is 13 residues. Germline trimming cut 5 bases from V and 3 bases from J; bases unmatched to any gene: 3. Germline V gene lookup returns CDR1 SGHTA and CDR2 FQGNSA. The CDR3 reads CASSLGRDYEQYF. As DNA, the CDR3 is TGTGCCAGCAGCCTCGGGAGGGACTACGAGCAGTACTTC.

This clone has more than one count but fewer than ten. The J gene is TRBJ2-7, the V gene TRBV27; 11 bases map to TRBD1. With 0 bases clipped from V and 3 bases from J, the junction kept 4 bases outside the gene matches. The CDR3 is 16 residues long. CDR1 is MNHEY and CDR2 is SMNVEV in the germline V gene (reference sequence). The CDR3 DNA sequence: TGTGCCAGCAGTTTATCCGGGACAGGGGGTTTCTACGAGCAGTACTTC. It translates to CASSLSGTGGFYEQYF.

The V and J genes are TRBV7-3 and TRBJ1-2, with no clear D. CDR1 is SGHTA and CDR2 is FQGTGA in the germline V gene. CDR3 length: 13 residues. Trimming took off 2 bases at V and 1 base at J, with 5 bases between the two ends. CDR3 sequence (DNA): TGTGCCAGCAGCTTAGGGCATAACTATGGCTACACCTTC. This gives the protein CASSLGHNYGYTF.

V and J are TRBV5-4 and TRBJ2-7, with 7 bases that match TRBD2. V was pared by 4 bases and J by 4 bases, with 8 bases of the junction left unmatched. CDR1 and CDR2 from the germline V gene are SGHNT and YYREEE (reference sequence). This CDR3 comprises 14 residues. CDR3 loop: CASSGNTGGYEQYF. The CDR3, as DNA: TGTGCCAGCAGCGGAAACACGGGGGGATACGAGCAGTACTTC.

This chain uses TRBV6-5 with TRBJ1-1; TRBD1 matches 9 bases. Germline trimming cut 0 bases from V and 6 bases from J; bases unmatched to any gene: 5. The CDR3 spans 15 residues. The germline V gene encodes CDR1 MNHEY and CDR2 SVGAGI. Here the CDR3 reads CASSYSGTGSSEAFF. The CDR3 bases are TGTGCCAGCAGTTACTCGGGGACAGGGAGTTCTGAAGCTTTCTTT.

This clone has a handful of counts. V and J are TRBV11-1 and TRBJ1-1; 8 nucleotides match TRBD1. V shed 6 bases, J shed 1 base, and the junction held 7 bases outside the gene matches. CDR1 and CDR2 from the germline V gene are SGHAT and FQDESV (reference sequence). The CDR3 covers 15 residues. CDR3: CASRAAGTGNTEAFF. The CDR3 nucleotides read TGTGCCAGCAGAGCTGCCGGGACAGGGAACACTGAAGCTTTCTTT.

The J gene is TRBJ2-7, the V gene TRBV6-1; no reliable D call. V was clipped by 4 bases and J by 0 bases, with 10 bases between them. This CDR3 has 14 residues. The germline gives CDR1 MNHNS, CDR2 SASEGT. The CDR3 sequence: CASSVGGGSYEQYF. The CDR3 bases are TGTGCCAGCAGTGTGGGTGGCGGCTCCTACGAGCAGTACTTC.

This clone was seen only a few times. The rearrangement links TRBV2 to TRBJ2-4; 8 bases match TRBD2. V lost 1 base and J lost 0; bases outside the gene matches: 2. This CDR3 has 16 residues. In germline, CDR1 is SNHLY, CDR2 FYNNEI. The CDR3 bases are TGTGCCAGCAGTGAAGAAGCGGGAGTAGCCAAAAACATTCAGTACTTC. This encodes CASSEEAGVAKNIQYF.

In this sample, this clone turned up a few times. This sequence joins TRBV5-6 and TRBJ2-2, with D perhaps matching TRBD1 (5 bases). With 1 base removed from V and 6 bases from J, the gap between germline ends came to 13 bases. This CDR3 contains 15 residues. Germline V gene lookup returns CDR1 SGHDT and CDR2 YYEEEE. CDR3 coding DNA: TGTGCCAGCAGCTTGATCAGGGTAGGATCCGGGGAGCTGTTTTTT. Its translation is CASSLIRVGSGELFF.

The chain couples TRBV4-1 to TRBJ2-7; D is perhaps TRBD1 (6 bases). The CDR3 length is 13 residues. V was pared by 2 bases and J by 3 bases, with 8 bases between. The germline gives CDR1 MGHRA, CDR2 YSYEKL. The CDR3 sequence is CASSQRTDYEQYF. The CDR3 coding sequence is TGCGCCAGCAGCCAACGGACAGACTACGAGCAGTACTTC.

The chain carries TRBV25-1 and TRBJ1-5; D is possibly TRBD1 (6 bases). The CDR3 sequence is 16 residues long. The germline V gene has CDR1 MGHDK and CDR2 SYGVNS. Trimming removed 3 bases at V and 4 bases at J, with 16 bases between. This CDR3 reads CASSDPGAAGNQPQHF. As DNA, the CDR3 is TGTGCCAGCAGTGATCCAGGGGCGGCTGGGAATCAGCCCCAGCATTTT.

The chain combines TRBV7-9 with TRBJ2-5, with a tentative D call TRBD1 (6 bases). V was pared by 5 bases and J by 5 bases, with 18 bases between. The CDR3 covers 15 residues. Germline CDR1 is SEHNR and CDR2 is FQNEAQ (reference sequence). In DNA form, the CDR3 reads TGTGCCAGCAGCCCCAGGCCAGGGGTGCGGGAGACCCAGTACTTC. Its translation: CASSPRPGVRETQYF.

There are many counts of this clone. This CDR3 reads CATSEVGAPAFF. Written as DNA, the CDR3 is TGTGCCACCAGCGAGGTGGGGGCACCCGCATTCTTC. This rearrangement joins TRBV15 to TRBJ2-1, with D perhaps matching TRBD1 (6 bases). The CDR3 totals 12 residues. V lost 5 bases to trimming and J lost 16 bases, with 18 bases between them. Germline V gives CDR1 LNHNV, CDR2 YYDKDF (reference sequence).

This clone was counted only a few times. This rearrangement joins TRBV28 to TRBJ1-5, with D unresolved. The V end lost 3 bases, the J end lost 4 bases, and 13 bases lay between the germline ends. The CDR3 runs 15 residues. Germline CDR1 is MDHEN and CDR2 is SYDVKM. CDR3 in DNA: TGTGCCAGCAGTTTCCTCGTGCGAGGGAATCAGCCCCAGCATTTT. This translates into CASSFLVRGNQPQHF.

This clone has just a few counts. This sequence joins TRBV4-3 and TRBJ2-2; 7 nucleotides align to TRBD1. V gave up 0 bases and J gave up 4 bases; unmatched junction bases: 8. The CDR3 loop spans 17 amino acids. Germline V gives CDR1 LGHNA, CDR2 YSLEER. Here the CDR3 DNA reads TGCGCCAGCAGCCAAGAGTATAAGCGGACAGGCACCGGGGAGCTGTTTTTT. As protein: CASSQEYKRTGTGELFF.

This clone was observed many times. This chain connects TRBV28 to TRBJ2-5, with D possibly being TRBD2 (6 bases). Germline-derived CDR1 and CDR2 are MDHEN and SYDVKM. The CDR3 is 13 amino acids. Trimming removed 2 bases from V and 5 bases from J, with 9 bases in between. The CDR3 loop is CASSLAGLETQYF. The CDR3 DNA reads as TGTGCCAGCAGTTTAGCGGGGTTGGAGACCCAGTACTTC.

The sample holds a few counts of this clone. The chain employs TRBV11-2 and TRBJ1-3; D not resolved. The V gene's germline CDR1 is SGHAT and CDR2 FQNNGV. The CDR3 extends over 15 amino acids. Trimming removed 1 base at V and 0 bases at J, with 7 bases between. Here the CDR3 DNA reads TGTGCCAGCAGCTTAGCAGCGGCCTCTGGAAACACCATATATTTT. It is translated as CASSLAAASGNTIYF.

CDR3 sequence reads: CASWASGGGGGSGEKLFF. CDR3 in DNA: TGTGCCAGCTGGGCCAGCGGGGGCGGCGGAGGCTCAGGGGAAAAACTGTTTTTT. The chain employs TRBV27 and TRBJ1-4; D is possibly TRBD1 (6 bases). This CDR3 spans 18 amino acids. CDR1 and CDR2 (germline): MNHEY, SMNVEV (reference sequence). The V gene lost 8 bases and the J gene lost 8 bases, with 30 bases spanning the gap.

The chain joins TRBV11-3 to TRBJ2-3; D is possibly TRBD2 (6 bases). Germline CDR1 is SGHNT and CDR2 is YENEEA. The V end lost 7 bases, the J end lost 8 bases, and 16 bases lay between the germline ends. CDR3 size: 13 residues. This CDR3 reads CASTLEGSGTQYF. In DNA, the CDR3 is TGTGCCAGCACCCTGGAGGGATCGGGTACGCAGTATTTT. The complete variable domain, with remaining parts taken from reference TRBV11-3 and TRBJ2-3, reads EAGVVQSPRYKIIEKKQPVAFWCNPISGHNTLYWYLQNLGQGPELLIRYENEEAVDDSQLPKDRFSAERLKGVDSTLKIQPAELGDSAVYLCASTLEGSGTQYFGPGTRLTVL.

This clone was counted a few times. The chain combines TRBV5-1 with TRBJ1-1; a possible D gene is TRBD1 (5 bases). This CDR3 has 13 amino acids. Trimming took 2 bases from V and 11 from J, leaving 16 bases between them. Germline V gene sequence: CDR1 SGHRS, CDR2 YFSETQ. The CDR3 protein is CASSFGQGAQAFF. In DNA form, the CDR3 reads TGCGCCAGCAGCTTTGGTCAAGGGGCACAGGCTTTCTTT. The variable domain in full, with the rest retrieved from reference TRBV5-1 and TRBJ1-1, is KAGVTQTPRYLIKTRGQQVTLSCSPISGHRSVSWYQQTPGQGLQFLFEYFSETQRNKGNFPGRFSGRQFSNSRSEMNVSTLELGDSALYLCASSFGQGAQAFFGQGTRLTVV.

Only a few counts were recorded for this clone. V is TRBV10-3 and J is TRBJ2-3; the D gene is possibly TRBD2 (7 bases). CDR3 length equals 15 residues. CDR1 and CDR2 from the germline V gene are ENHRY and SYGVKD. Trimming removed 0 bases from V and 6 bases from J, with 13 bases in between. The CDR3 loop reads CAISESWGGRDTQYF. CDR3 DNA sequence: TGTGCCATCAGTGAGTCATGGGGGGGCCGGGATACGCAGTATTTT.

This clone was found a few times. The chain couples TRBV7-2 to TRBJ2-7, with D maybe TRBD2 (6 bases). Trimming took 4 bases from V and 2 from J, leaving 9 bases between them. Germline values: CDR1 SGHTA, CDR2 FQGNSA. The CDR3 spans 13 residues. CDR3 DNA sequence: TGTGCCAGCAGCTCCGGGACTCCCTACGAGCAGTACTTC. Its protein product is CASSSGTPYEQYF.

The chain employs TRBV7-2 and TRBJ2-2; D perhaps matches TRBD2 (6 bases). This CDR3 region has 12 residues. Between the trimmed V and J ends, which lost 8 bases and 6 bases, there was a span of 10 bases. The germline V gene encodes CDR1 SGHTA and CDR2 FQGNSA. This CDR3 reads CASREYAGELFF. The CDR3 nucleotides are TGTGCCAGCCGGGAGTACGCCGGGGAGCTGTTTTTT.

The chain has TRBV6-6 and TRBJ1-2; 8 nucleotides line up with TRBD1. The CDR3 runs 13 residues. Germline CDR1 reads MNHNY; CDR2 reads SVGAGI (reference sequence). After removal of 4 bases from V and 7 bases from J, the junction contained 5 bases not matched to a gene. CDR3 region: CASSSGDRPGYTF. As DNA, the CDR3 is TGTGCCAGCAGTTCGGGGGACAGGCCTGGCTACACCTTC.

This clone occurred a few times. The chain combines TRBV10-1 with TRBJ2-3; D is possibly TRBD2 (6 bases). V lost 3 bases, J lost 0 bases, and 16 bases lay in between. Germline values: CDR1 WNHNN, CDR2 SYGVQD (reference sequence). There are 17 residues in the CDR3. The CDR3 region is CASSDSLGGVSTDTQYF. Here the CDR3 DNA reads TGCGCCAGCAGTGACAGCTTGGGGGGAGTTAGCACAGATACGCAGTATTTT.

The sample holds a few counts of this clone. The V and J genes are TRBV18 and TRBJ1-5; 7 bases fit TRBD1. The CDR3 sequence is 15 residues long. Germline CDR1 reads KGHSH; CDR2 reads LQKENI. Losses at the gene ends were 1 base for V and 4 bases for J; bases not matched to a gene: 4. This CDR3 is CASSPQGALNQPQHF. The CDR3 bases are TGTGCCAGCTCACCACAGGGGGCGTTGAATCAGCCCCAGCATTTT.

This clone was seen a few times. The conserved phenylalanine or tryptophan normally closing the CDR3 is absent here, so this likely arose from a read error. The limits of the CDR3 on the DNA are not certain, so only TCRdb's listed CDR3 is given. CDR3 sequence reads: CASSPPSGYAAL. The V and J genes are TRBV18 and TRBJ2-7; the D call TRBD1 from the table was never checked on the DNA. Germline CDR1 reads KGHSH; CDR2 reads LQKENI. The CDR3 length is 12 residues, termini included.

The chain is built from TRBV19 and TRBJ2-7, with a possible D match to TRBD1 (8 bases). V shed 8 bases and J shed 3 bases, with 20 bases lying between them. The germline CDR1 and CDR2 sequences are LNHDA and SQIVND (reference sequence). The CDR3 is 15 residues long. DNA of the CDR3: TGTGCCAGTGCAGGGGGCGGGAGTATTGACTACGAGCAGTACTTC. The encoded protein is CASAGGGSIDYEQYF.

In its sample, this clone was seen a few times. The chain carries TRBV5-4 and TRBJ1-2; unclear D gene. Germline CDR1 SGHNT, CDR2 YYREEE (reference sequence). The ends were cut back, 4 bases at V and 6 bases at J, with 16 bases in the middle. The length of the CDR3 is 14 residues. In DNA, the CDR3 is TGTGCCAGCAGCAAGAACGGTATCGGGGATGGCTACACCTTC. The encoded protein is CASSKNGIGDGYTF.

This chain links TRBV5-1 with TRBJ1-2; 7 bases line up with TRBD1. Trimming at V came to 2 bases and at J to 6 bases, leaving 4 bases not matched to a gene. This CDR3 is 13 amino acids long. Looked up from germline, CDR1 is SGHRS and CDR2 is YFSETQ. CDR3 amino acids: CASSLEQGNGYTF. The CDR3 DNA follows: TGCGCCAGCAGCTTAGAACAGGGGAATGGCTACACCTTC. Using reference TRBV5-1 and TRBJ1-2 for the parts outside the CDR3, the full variable domain is KAGVTQTPRYLIKTRGQQVTLSCSPISGHRSVSWYQQTPGQGLQFLFEYFSETQRNKGNFPGRFSGRQFSNSRSEMNVSTLELGDSALYLCASSLEQGNGYTFGSGTRLTVV.